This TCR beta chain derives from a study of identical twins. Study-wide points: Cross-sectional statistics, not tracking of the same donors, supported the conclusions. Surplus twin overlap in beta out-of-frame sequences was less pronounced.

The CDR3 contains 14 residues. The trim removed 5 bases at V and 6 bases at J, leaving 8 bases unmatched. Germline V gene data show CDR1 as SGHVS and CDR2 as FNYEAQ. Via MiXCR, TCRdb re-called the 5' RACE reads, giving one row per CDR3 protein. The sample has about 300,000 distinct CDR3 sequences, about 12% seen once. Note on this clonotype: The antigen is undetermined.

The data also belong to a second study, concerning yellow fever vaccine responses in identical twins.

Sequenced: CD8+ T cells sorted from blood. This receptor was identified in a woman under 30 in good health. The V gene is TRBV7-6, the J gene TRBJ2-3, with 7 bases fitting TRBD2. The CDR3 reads CASSEYRGVDTQYF. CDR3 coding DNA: TGTGCCAGCAGCGAATATCGGGGGGTGGATACGCAGTATTTT.